The T cell receptor beta chain described here comes from a study of T cell repertoires in cytomegalovirus infection. The overall study: Matching HLA type and CMV infection were both indicated by public TCR beta signatures.

TCRdb re-called the reads with MiXCR, one entry per CDR3 protein. The sample records approximately 550,000 distinct CDR3 sequences, approximately 15% being singletons. General study results and limits: Using cumulative public TCR beta family frequency, the authors identified those who carried CMV together with the relevant HLA. The response measured ex vivo was dominated by TCR beta clonotypes (HLA-C-restricted and CMV-specific).

This CDR3 spans 15 amino acids. The V end was cut by 0 bases, the J end by 5 bases, with 14 bases between. Germline V lookup: CDR1 SGDLS, CDR2 YYNGEE. This clonotype was found a few times. Antigen specificity is unknown. Sequencing was done on a sample of CD8+ T cells from PBMCs. The chain uses TRBV9 and TRBJ2-5, with D tentatively TRBD2 (5 bases). The receptor was derived from a human donor in good health (CMV status not recorded). Some clones in this sample may be carry-over from other donors' samples. CDR3 nucleotides: TGTGCCAGCAGCGTAGAGCACGGCGGGTGGGAGACCCAGTACTTC. It codes for CASSVEHGGWETQYF.